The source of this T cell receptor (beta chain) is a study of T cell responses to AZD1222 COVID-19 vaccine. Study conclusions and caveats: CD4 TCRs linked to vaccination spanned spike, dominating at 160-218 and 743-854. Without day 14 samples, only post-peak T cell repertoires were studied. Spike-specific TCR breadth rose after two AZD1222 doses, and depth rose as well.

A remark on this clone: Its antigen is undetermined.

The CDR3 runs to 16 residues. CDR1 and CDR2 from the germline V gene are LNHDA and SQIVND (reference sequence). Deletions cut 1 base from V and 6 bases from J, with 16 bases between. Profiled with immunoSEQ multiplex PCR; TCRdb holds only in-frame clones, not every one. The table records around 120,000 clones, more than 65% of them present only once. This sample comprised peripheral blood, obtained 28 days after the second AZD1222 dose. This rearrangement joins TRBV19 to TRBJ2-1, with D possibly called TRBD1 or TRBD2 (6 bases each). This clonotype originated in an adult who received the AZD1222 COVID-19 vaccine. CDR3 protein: CASSIGWAGEANEQFF. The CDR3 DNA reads TGTGCCAGTAGTATAGGGTGGGCAGGGGAGGCCAATGAGCAGTTCTTC.